The 12 T cell receptor beta chains below all came from one sample that was sequenced in a study of blood T cell repertoires in COVID-19. TCRdb's copy holds only in-frame clones and misses some; the assay was immunoSEQ multiplex PCR. The sample consists of fewer than 110,000 clones, over 80% of them appearing once. The specimen was peripheral blood. These receptors were collected from a woman in her 30s with acute or convalescent COVID-19.

The chain combines TRBV4-1 with TRBJ1-5; D might be TRBD1 (5 bases). With 2 bases removed from V and 0 bases from J, the gap between germline ends came to 11 bases. The CDR3 consists of 16 residues. Germline lookup yields CDR1 MGHRA and CDR2 YSYEKL. This chain's CDR3 is CASSQSTAYSNQPQHF. CDR3 DNA sequence: TGCGCCAGCAGCCAATCGACAGCCTATAGCAATCAGCCCCAGCATTTT.

V is TRBV27 and J is TRBJ2-7, with a possible D match to TRBD1 (5 bases). Germline V gives CDR1 MNHEY, CDR2 SMNVEV (reference sequence). The V gene lost 2 bases and the J gene lost 3 bases, with 23 bases spanning the gap. The CDR3 has 18 residues. The CDR3 spells CASSLVGQGRGKNYEQYF. The CDR3, as DNA: TGTGCCAGCAGTTTAGTGGGGCAAGGTCGCGGAAAAAACTACGAGCAGTACTTC.

The V gene is TRBV27, the J gene TRBJ1-6; a weak D match, TRBD1 (5 bases). The CDR3 runs 15 residues. Trimming took off 2 bases at V and 6 bases at J, with 11 bases between the two ends. In germline, CDR1 is MNHEY, CDR2 SMNVEV (reference sequence). The CDR3 nucleotides read TGTGCCAGCAGTTTAGGCTCAGGGTTTAATTCACCCCTCCACTTT. This translates into CASSLGSGFNSPLHF.

As for this clone: The junction departs from germline at one end; a sequencing error may be responsible. The V and J genes are TRBV10-2 and TRBJ1-2; 8 nucleotides line up with TRBD1. The CDR3 has 14 residues. The germline V gene encodes CDR1 WSHSY and CDR2 SAAADI. The CDR3 region has the DNA TGCGCCAGCATTGGACAGGGTACTAACTATGGTTACACCTTC. Amino acid sequence: CASIGQGTNYGYTF.

The chain carries TRBV5-1 and TRBJ1-4, with D unclear. Germline V CDR1 and CDR2: SGHRS, YFSETQ. V was clipped by 0 bases and J by 6 bases, with 15 bases between them. CDR3 size: 16 residues. The CDR3 reads CASSLGVGGDYEKLFF. The CDR3 DNA sequence: TGCGCCAGCAGCTTGGGGGTCGGCGGGGATTATGAAAAACTGTTTTTT.

The rearrangement joins TRBV27 to TRBJ1-5; D not certain. Trimming cost V 6 bases and J 2 bases, with 8 bases left between them. This CDR3 spans 13 amino acids. Germline V CDR1 and CDR2: MNHEY, SMNVEV (reference sequence). The CDR3 DNA follows: TGTGCCAGCAGGGAGGTCGGCAATCAGCCCCAGCATTTT. Its translation: CASREVGNQPQHF.

V and J are TRBV19 and TRBJ1-5, with 9 bases that match TRBD1. V lost 4 bases, J lost 4 bases, and 5 bases stayed unmatched. The V gene's germline CDR1 is LNHDA and CDR2 SQIVND (reference sequence). The CDR3 contains 15 residues. This CDR3 is CASSTGTGRNQPQHF. The CDR3 nucleotides read TGTGCCAGTAGTACTGGGACAGGGCGAAATCAGCCCCAGCATTTT.

V gene TRBV11-3 combines with J gene TRBJ1-2, with D possibly TRBD1 on 5 matching bases. The CDR3 consists of 13 residues. V gave up 6 bases and J gave up 6 bases, with 14 bases separating them. Per germline, CDR1 SGHNT and CDR2 YENEEA. Here the CDR3 reads CASRSGPGDGYTF. The CDR3 nucleotides are TGTGCCAGCAGATCCGGACCGGGGGATGGCTACACCTTC.

The rearrangement links TRBV24-1 to TRBJ1-2; maybe TRBD1 (6 bases). V gave up 5 bases and J gave up 6 bases, with 21 bases separating them. Germline CDR1 is KGHDR and CDR2 is SFDVKD. This CDR3 is 16 amino acids long. As DNA, the CDR3 is TGTGCCACCAGTGGCTACTCTTGGGCAGGGGCGGATGGCTACACCTTC. As protein: CATSGYSWAGADGYTF.

The genes are TRBV3-1 (or the pseudogene TRBV3-2) and TRBJ2-5; D unresolved. The CDR3 runs to 11 residues. CDR1 and CDR2 (germline): LGHDT, YNNKEL (reference sequence). V lost 5 bases and J 5 bases, leaving 6 bases between the germline ends. CDR3 residues: CASSTRETQYF. CDR3 sequence (DNA): TGTGCCAGCAGCACTCGGGAGACCCAGTACTTC.

A word on this clone: Sequence at one end of the junction differs from germline and may be a read error. This chain links TRBV2 with TRBJ1-4; TRBD1 aligns across 9 bases. The CDR3 totals 12 residues. Germline V gene sequence: CDR1 SNHLY, CDR2 FYNNEI. The CDR3 sequence: CASSLNRDRDVF. The CDR3 coding sequence is TGTGCCAGCAGTCTCAACCGGGACAGGGACGTTTTT.

The chain carries TRBV10-3 and TRBJ1-3; 10 bases line up with TRBD1. This CDR3 is 18 amino acids long. Per the germline V gene, CDR1 is ENHRY and CDR2 is SYGVKD. Trimming cost V 2 bases and J 4 bases; bases outside gene matches: 11. DNA for the CDR3: TGTGCCATCAGTGAGGTCAGGGACAGGGGACTTTCCGGAAACACCATATATTTT. Translation gives CAISEVRDRGLSGNTIYF.